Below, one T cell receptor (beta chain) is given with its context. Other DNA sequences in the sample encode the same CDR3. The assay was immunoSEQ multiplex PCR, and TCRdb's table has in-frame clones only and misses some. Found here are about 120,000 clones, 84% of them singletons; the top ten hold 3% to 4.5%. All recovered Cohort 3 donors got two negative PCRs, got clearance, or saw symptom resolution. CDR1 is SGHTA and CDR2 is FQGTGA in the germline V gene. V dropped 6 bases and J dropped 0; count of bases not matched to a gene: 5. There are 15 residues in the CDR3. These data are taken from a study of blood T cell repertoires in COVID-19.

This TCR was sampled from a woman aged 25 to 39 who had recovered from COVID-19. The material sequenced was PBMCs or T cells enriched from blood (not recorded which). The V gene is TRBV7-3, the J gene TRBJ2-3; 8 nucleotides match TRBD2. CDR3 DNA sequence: TGTGCCAGCAGTTCACTAGCGGTTAGCACAGATACGCAGTATTTT. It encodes CASSSLAVSTDTQYF.